These 14 T cell receptor beta chains came from one sample sequenced in a study of blood T cell repertoires in COVID-19. Here immunoSEQ multiplex PCR was the method, and the copy in TCRdb shows in-frame clones only, minus some. The data show about 120,000 clones, with 65% to 80% seen just once and around 6.6% held by the top ten. The sample taken for sequencing was peripheral blood. The receptors derive from a man between 65 and 85 years old with acute or convalescent COVID-19.

The chain is built from TRBV7-3 and TRBJ2-3; 8 nucleotides match TRBD2. The CDR3 runs 14 residues. Germline CDR1 SGHTA, CDR2 FQGTGA. V lost 1 base and J lost 3; bases outside the gene matches: 0. The CDR3 region is CASSLIAGTDTQYF. Written as DNA, the CDR3 is TGTGCCAGCAGCTTAATAGCGGGAACAGATACGCAGTATTTT.

The V and J genes are TRBV3-1 (or the pseudogene TRBV3-2) and TRBJ1-6; D gene ambiguous. The CDR3 is 13 amino acids. V was clipped by 1 base and J by 8 bases, with 6 bases between them. The V gene's germline CDR1 is LGHDT and CDR2 YNNKEL (reference sequence). CDR3 loop: CASSQVNYSPLHF. The CDR3 DNA reads TGTGCCAGCAGCCAAGTTAACTATTCACCCCTCCACTTT.

The chain employs TRBV28 and TRBJ1-5, with TRBD1 as a possible D gene (6 bases). CDR1 is MDHEN, CDR2 SYDVKM, per germline. The CDR3 spans 15 residues. The ends were cut back, 1 base at V and 1 base at J, with 8 bases in the middle. Here the CDR3 reads CASSLSGASNQPQHF. As DNA, the CDR3 is TGTGCCAGCAGTTTATCAGGGGCAAGCAATCAGCCCCAGCATTTT.

The chain has TRBV11-3 and TRBJ2-5; D not resolved. Per germline, CDR1 SGHNT and CDR2 YENEEA. V lost 2 bases, J lost 5 bases, and 12 bases lay in between. The CDR3 consists of 14 residues. The chain's CDR3 is CASSLSTSSETQYF. CDR3 sequence (DNA): TGTGCCAGCAGCTTAAGTACATCTTCCGAGACCCAGTACTTC.

J is TRBJ1-4 and V is TRBV4-3; weak D call: TRBD1 (5 bases). Deletions cut 3 bases from V and 6 bases from J, with 14 bases between. Germline-derived CDR1 and CDR2 are LGHNA and YSLEER. The CDR3 runs to 15 residues. The CDR3 nucleotides read TGCGCCAGCAGCCAGAATCCATGGGGCTATGAAAAACTGTTTTTT. It yields the protein CASSQNPWGYEKLFF.

This clone occurred a few times. V gene TRBV20-1 combines with J gene TRBJ2-1; D is perhaps TRBD2 (6 bases). Germline V gene lookup returns CDR1 DFQATT and CDR2 SNEGSKA (reference sequence). CDR3 size: 12 residues. Trimming pared 3 bases from V and 6 bases from J, leaving 9 bases between. The CDR3 here is CSASLSGNEQFF. CDR3 bases: TGCAGTGCTAGTCTTAGCGGCAATGAGCAGTTCTTC.

The CDR3 protein is CASSPGTGDTGELFF. CDR3 DNA sequence: TGTGCCAGCAGCCCGGGGACAGGGGACACCGGGGAGCTGTTTTTT. The J gene is TRBJ2-2, the V gene TRBV7-2, with 10 bases aligning to TRBD1. CDR3 length: 15 amino acids. Germline CDR1 reads SGHTA; CDR2 reads FQGNSA. The V gene end was trimmed by 5 bases and the J gene end by 3 bases; junction bases not matched to a gene: 3.

V is TRBV7-3 and J is TRBJ1-1; TRBD1 is a possible D gene (6 bases). V was trimmed by 5 bases and J by 2 bases, leaving 9 bases between them. Germline V gene sequence: CDR1 SGHTA, CDR2 FQGTGA. The CDR3 consists of 13 residues. DNA of the CDR3: TGTGCCAGCAGCCAGGGACACAACACTGAAGCTTTCTTT. Translation: CASSQGHNTEAFF.

The rearrangement uses TRBV7-3 and TRBJ2-5, with 8 bases matching TRBD2. J was trimmed by 2 bases and V by 3 bases; bases with no gene match: 5. In germline, CDR1 is SGHTA, CDR2 FQGTGA. The CDR3 is made up of 15 amino acids. In DNA, the CDR3 is TGTGCCAGCAGCTTGGGCGGGGGGAAACAAGAGACCCAGTACTTC. Translating it yields CASSLGGGKQETQYF.

V usage is TRBV5-6 and J usage is TRBJ1-2, with D possibly TRBD1 on 6 matching bases. V lost 4 bases, J lost 1 base, and 8 bases lay in between. The CDR3 sequence is 13 residues long. Germline V gene lookup returns CDR1 SGHDT and CDR2 YYEEEE. The CDR3 DNA sequence: TGTGCCAGCAGCCCGGACAGTAACTATGGCTACACCTTC. Translated: CASSPDSNYGYTF.

The chain combines TRBV11-1 with TRBJ1-5; 7 bases match TRBD1. The CDR3 runs 15 residues. Germline V gene data show CDR1 as SGHAT and CDR2 as FQDESV (reference sequence). V dropped 5 bases and J dropped 1; count of bases not matched to a gene: 5. CDR3 loop: CASSLTGESNQPQHF. The CDR3 DNA sequence: TGTGCCAGCAGCCTTACAGGGGAGAGCAATCAGCCCCAGCATTTT.

The V and J genes are TRBV10-3 and TRBJ2-7; TRBD1 aligns across 9 bases. V gave up 8 bases and J gave up 3 bases; unmatched junction bases: 5. Germline-derived CDR1 and CDR2 are ENHRY and SYGVKD. The CDR3 has 13 residues. The DNA for the CDR3 is TGTGCCATCGGTTCGGGACAGGGCTACGAGCAGTACTTC. Translation gives CAIGSGQGYEQYF.

This chain links TRBV18 with TRBJ2-6; D may be TRBD2 (6 bases). CDR1 KGHSH and CDR2 LQKENI come from the germline V gene. V gave up 5 bases and J gave up 1 base, with 18 bases separating them. The CDR3 has 18 residues. For the CDR3, the DNA is TGTGCCAGCTCATCGCCCGGGACTCGAACTTCTGGGGCCAACGTCCTGACTTTC. It yields the protein CASSSPGTRTSGANVLTF.

The chain joins TRBV7-3 to TRBJ2-3; 10 nucleotides agree with TRBD1. CDR3 length: 14 residues. In germline, CDR1 is SGHTA, CDR2 FQGTGA. Trimming cost V 4 bases and J 8 bases; bases outside gene matches: 6. The CDR3 coding sequence is TGTGCCAGCAGCTCTGACAGGGGGCTGGGTACGCAGTATTTT. This gives the protein CASSSDRGLGTQYF. The variable domain in full, with the rest retrieved from reference TRBV7-3 and TRBJ2-3, is GAGVSQTPSNKVTEKGKYVELRCDPISGHTALYWYRQSLGQGPEFLIYFQGTGAADDSGLPNDRFFAVRPEGSVSTLKIQRTERGDSAVYLCASSSDRGLGTQYFGPGTRLTVL.